A selection of T cell receptor beta chains follows, all from one sample in a study of blood T cell repertoires in COVID-19. The repertoire was sequenced with immunoSEQ multiplex PCR; TCRdb's copy has only in-frame clones and lacks some. The sample contains 380,000 or so clones, roughly 90% of which appear only once. Sequencing input: PBMCs or T cells enriched from blood (not recorded which). The receptor source for this set is a woman in her 30s with acute COVID-19. Both conserved end residues are part of each CDR3. A D gene is named only where the DNA matches it firmly. Clone size is stated in some rows and not others, as once, few, many or a class when expanded.

TRBV27	TRBD2	NA	TRBJ2-7	TGTGCCAGCAGCATACGGACTAGCGGGACAGAGCAGTACTTC	CASSIRTSGTEQYF
TRBV14	TRBD1	NA	TRBJ2-7	TGTGCCAGCAGCTGGGGACAGGGCCCCTACGAGCAGTACTTC	CASSWGQGPYEQYF
TRBV19	NA	once	TRBJ1-1	TGTGCCAGTAGGAACCGGGACGGGGGCACTGAAGCTTTCTTT	CASRNRDGGTEAFF
TRBV5-6	NA	NA	TRBJ1-4	TGTGCCAGCAGCTTGGGACAGGAGGCGGTGTCGGCTTTT	CASSLGQEAVSAF
TRBV9	NA	few	TRBJ1-3	TGTGCCAGCAGCGTACGGGGGGGACTATCTTCTGGAAACACCATATATTTT	CASSVRGGLSSGNTIYF
TRBV5-5	TRBD2	NA	TRBJ2-7	TGTGCCAGCAGCTTGACTGGGGAGGGGTACGAGCAGTACTTC	CASSLTGEGYEQYF
TRBV2	NA	NA	TRBJ1-1	TGTGCCAGCACCCTACTGTTGGTGGTAACTGAAGCTTTCTTT	CASTLLLVVTEAFF
TRBV4-3	NA	NA	TRBJ2-6	TGCGCCAGCAGCCAAGAATGGGGGGTCGGGGCCAACGTCCTGACTTTC	CASSQEWGVGANVLTF
TRBV27	NA	NA	TRBJ2-7	TGTGCCAGCCGACAATACTTGGGGGGCTCCTACGAGCAGTACTTC	CASRQYLGGSYEQYF
TRBV30	NA	NA	TRBJ1-1	TGTGCTGTAGCGAGTAGGACTGAAGCTTTCTTT	CAVASRTEAFF
TRBV5-1	NA	NA	TRBJ2-7	TGCGCCAGCAGCTTGGTTCTTCTAAGCGAGCAGTACTTC	CASSLVLLSEQYF
TRBV4-1	TRBD1	NA	TRBJ2-5	TGCGCCAGCAGCCAAGATACCCGGGACAGGGAAAATTGGGAGACCCAGTACTTC	CASSQDTRDRENWETQYF
TRBV19	NA	NA	TRBJ1-5	TGTGCCAGTAGTATAGGAACAACTAGCAATCAGCCCCAGCATTTT	CASSIGTTSNQPQHF
TRBV5-6	NA	once	TRBJ1-5	TGTGCCAGCAGCTTGGCGGGTCCCGCGGGCCAGCCCCAGCATTTT	CASSLAGPAGQPQHF
TRBV15	TRBD2	NA	TRBJ2-7	TGTGCCACCAGCAGAACAGGACTAGGTAGCGAGCAGTACTTC	CATSRTGLGSEQYF
TRBV4-2	NA	NA	TRBJ2-1	TGTGCCAGCAGCCAAGATTTCGGTTATCGGAATGAGCAGTTCTTC	CASSQDFGYRNEQFF
TRBV5-4	NA	NA	TRBJ2-7	TGTGCCAGCAGCCCCGGACACTCCTACGAGCAGTACTTC	CASSPGHSYEQYF